This T cell receptor (beta chain) derives from a study of shared clonotypes between healthy human individuals. CD45RO-negative, CCR7-selected cells formed the naive CD8 fraction, which excluded terminally differentiated effector memory CD45RA+ cells. Some 30,000 T cell genomes, or about 0.2 ug DNA, went into the sorted-subset replicate PCRs. Original data processing: ImmunoSEQ supplied junction-only sequences lacking quality scores, so filtering was different. This table comes from immunoSEQ multiplex PCR, and its TCRdb copy is limited to in-frame clones, with some not included. V, J and clone size are those of that table, while D and trimming were read from the DNA. Of more than 2 million clones detected, roughly 94% appear once; the ten largest clones hold 1% to 1.3%. The V end lost 6 bases, the J end lost 5 bases, and 22 bases lay between the germline ends. Germline CDR1 SQVTM, CDR2 ANQGSEA. This CDR3 spans 15 amino acids.

As regards this clone: Antigen: not known.

General study points: Read depth was anticipated to influence clonotype sharing among donors.

The gene calls are TRBV29-1 and TRBJ1-2, with no clear D. The sequencing sample was made of naive CD8+ T cells sorted from blood. This receptor was identified in a man younger than 35 in good health. The CDR3 here is CSVAFVSPAPYGYTF. CDR3 DNA: TGCAGCGTCGCCTTCGTCTCCCCGGCCCCTTATGGCTACACCTTC.